This T cell receptor beta chain was recovered during a study of OX40 agonist ivuxolimab in advanced cancers. Study-wide background: Hepatocellular carcinoma, melanoma, renal cell or head and neck cancer was diagnosed in the dose-escalation patients. The study's findings and limits: On average, CD8+ T cells had more expanded clones than CD4+.

This table comes from immunoSEQ multiplex PCR, and its TCRdb copy is limited to in-frame clones, with some not included. The table has over 20,000 clones, 78% seen once. A word on this clone: The antigen is undetermined.

This CDR3 has 13 residues. The V gene end was trimmed by 5 bases and the J gene end by 7 bases; junction bases not matched to a gene: 8. Germline CDR1 reads GTSNPN; CDR2 reads SVGIG (reference sequence). The material was CD4+ or CD8+ T cells sorted from blood, obtained in a trial of the OX40 agonist ivuxolimab. The chain recombines TRBV30 with TRBJ2-1; 7 bases are a match to TRBD1. The sequence came from an adult with an advanced solid tumor such as melanoma, head and neck, liver or kidney cancer. CDR3 bases: TGTGCCTGGCGACAGGGAGTATGGAATGAGCAGTTCTTC. Residues: CAWRQGVWNEQFF. The full variable domain, with the rest looked up from reference TRBV30 and TRBJ2-1, is SQTIHQWPATLVQPVGSPLSLECTVEGTSNPNLYWYRQAAGRGLQLLFYSVGIGQISSEVPQNLSASRPQDRQFILSSKKLLLSDSGFYLCAWRQGVWNEQFFGPGTRLTVL.